Listed below are T cell receptor beta chains from one sample, sequenced in a study of blood T cell repertoires in COVID-19. Profiled with immunoSEQ multiplex PCR; TCRdb holds only in-frame clones, not every one. The sample yields about 250,000 clones, around four fifths seen once. The sequenced material came from peripheral blood. The receptors here all came from a man aged 35-49 years with active or convalescent COVID-19. Both conserved end residues are part of each CDR3.

cdr3_length v_call cdr3_aa
16 TRBV11-2 CASSFYGGDANSPLHF
13 TRBV10-2 CASGDTRNQPQHF
18 TRBV21-1 CASSRREDRGRPSDEQYF
16 TRBV19 CASSTSPGQGAHGYTF
16 TRBV18 CASSPPTGGMNTEAFF
15 TRBV7-2 CASSELGQGRYGYTF
19 TRBV6-1 CASSEMLRRGLLNTGELFF
13 TRBV19 CASSIEGGYGYTF
12 TRBV5-1 CASSLASGEAFF
14 TRBV30 CAWSVDTLNTEAFF
12 TRBV24-1 CATRAGQGEAFF
15 TRBV18 CASSPRTGDGTEAFF
15 TRBV9 CASSAEEGRTMMAFF
14 TRBV6-5 CASSSTDTVRGYTF
17 TRBV4-1 CASSQGQGAPGNTEAFF
15 TRBV2 CASSPQGSSNQPQHF
12 TRBV12-3/TRBV12-4 CASGREQGELFF
15 TRBV7-2 CASSLADTLGYGYTF
12 TRBV19 CASSSRFDNLFF
18 TRBV29-1 CSVETSPRWVQGRDGYTF
13 TRBV6-1 CASSEEVERTQYF
15 TRBV29-1 CSVRTSGAPQETQYF
15 TRBV3-1/TRBV3-2 CASSQGASPTDTQYF
14 TRBV2 CASSRPGTSYEQYF
17 TRBV24-1 CATSDPGTGGGTDTQYF
15 TRBV5-1 CASREEPSGNNEQFF
14 TRBV4-1 CASTPPTGGNEQFF
17 TRBV14 CASGTSGFRRDSDTQYF
13 TRBV30 CAWSVGSEDTQYF
14 TRBV19 CASTPAGAGKPQHF
13 TRBV7-2 CASSLQQEQPQHF
14 TRBV30 CAWAEARGSEKLFF
16 TRBV7-9 CASSLFGAGGYHEQFF
13 TRBV24-1 CATSDNRVGEQFF
13 TRBV14 CASSQQGLQEQFF
13 TRBV5-4 CASSLQARDEQYF
13 TRBV12-3/TRBV12-4 CASRRTTGTEQFF
15 TRBV6-5 CASRLQVLNNQPQHF
17 TRBV7-6 CASSSAAGQGVGETQYF
13 TRBV6-6 CASSYQGSDTQYF
15 TRBV3-1/TRBV3-2 CASSPYKRGNGGYTF
11 TRBV11-2 CASSLVLEAFF
12 TRBV30 CAWDRGYTEAFF
20 TRBV9 CASSVGLAGGHDSNTGELFF
11 TRBV2 CASTGTYEQYF
14 TRBV7-9 CASSHGGSGYEQYF
14 TRBV18 CASSPQQGNEKLFF